This TCR beta chain was captured by sequencing in a study of cytomegalovirus exposure and HLA in healthy donors. Study context: An early data release held approximately 85 million unique TCRs from HLA-typed donors.

Findings of the study overall: Presence/absence analyses supposed approximately even sequencing depth among donors.

With 2 bases removed from V and 9 bases from J, the gap between germline ends came to 15 bases. The CDR3 runs to 14 residues. Looked up from germline, CDR1 is SGHKS and CDR2 is YYEKEE (reference sequence). Both 60 Vbeta primers and 13 Jbeta primers went into the PCR. Sequencing used immunoSEQ multiplex PCR; TCRdb keeps in-frame clones, though not all of them. The profile shows over 70,000 clones, roughly 80% of them singletons. As regards this clone: The antigen is unknown.

The chain combines TRBV5-5 with TRBJ1-5; TRBD1 might be the D (6 bases). The source is a man younger than 45 in good health and CMV-seronegative. The sample comprised PBMCs. The CDR3 DNA is TGTGCCAGCAGCTTCAGGGGTGATCCGTGGCCCCAGCATTTT. Translation gives CASSFRGDPWPQHF.